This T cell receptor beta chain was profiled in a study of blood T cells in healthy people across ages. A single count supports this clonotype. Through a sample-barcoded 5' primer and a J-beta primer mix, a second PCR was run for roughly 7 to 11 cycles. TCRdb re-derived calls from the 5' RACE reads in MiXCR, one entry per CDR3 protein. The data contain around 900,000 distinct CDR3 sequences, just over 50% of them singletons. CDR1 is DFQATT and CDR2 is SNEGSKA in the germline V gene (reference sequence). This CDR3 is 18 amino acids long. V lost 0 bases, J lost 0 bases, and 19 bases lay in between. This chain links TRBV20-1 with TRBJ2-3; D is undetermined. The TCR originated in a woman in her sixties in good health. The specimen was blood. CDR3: CSARDSPSWETSTDTQYF. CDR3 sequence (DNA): TGCAGTGCTAGAGATAGTCCCTCGTGGGAAACTAGCACAGATACGCAGTATTTT.